Below, 30 T cell receptor beta chains from the same sample are listed, as sequenced in a study of T-cell reconstitution after alpha-beta-depleted transplantation in children. Unique molecular identifiers were incorporated when the TCRbeta library was constructed. Using its own MiXCR run on the PCR reads, TCRdb lists one record per CDR3 protein. The sample holds 350,000 to 450,000 distinct CDR3 sequences, roughly 22% seen once. Material: PBMCs from the stem cell graft donor, obtained from the stem cell graft. The source of these receptors is a human donor who donated a stem cell graft to a child with acute myeloid leukemia.

The rearrangement joins TRBV4-3 to TRBJ2-1, with unresolved D. V lost 0 bases, J lost 9 bases, and 9 bases lay in between. Germline loops: CDR1 LGHNA, CDR2 YSLEER. This CDR3 contains 13 residues. The CDR3 loop reads CASSQDLRREQFF. CDR3 nucleotides: TGCGCCAGCAGCCAAGATCTTCGCCGTGAGCAGTTCTTC.

In its sample, this clonotype was seen a few times. The chain employs TRBV12-3 or TRBV12-4 and TRBJ2-7, with TRBD1 as a possible D gene (6 bases). The V end was cut by 2 bases, the J end by 2 bases, with 10 bases between. The CDR3 length is 14 residues. CDR3 coding DNA: TGTGCCAGCAGTTTAATGCAGGGGCCCTACGAGCAGTACTTC. This codes for CASSLMQGPYEQYF.

This clonotype appeared a few times. The chain links TRBV20-1 to TRBJ2-3; D not resolved. CDR1 and CDR2 from the germline V gene are DFQATT and SNEGSKA (reference sequence). The CDR3 is made up of 11 amino acids. V lost 5 bases, J lost 0 bases, and 3 bases lay in between. Here the CDR3 reads CSAESTDTQYF. The CDR3 DNA reads TGCAGTGCTGAAAGCACAGATACGCAGTATTTT.

The CDR3 region is CASSLAEAGYEQYF. The CDR3 DNA reads as TGTGCCAGCAGCTTAGCTGAGGCGGGGTACGAGCAGTACTTC. The J gene is TRBJ2-7, the V gene TRBV7-9, with D tentatively TRBD2 (6 bases). The CDR3 extends over 14 amino acids. CDR1 is SEHNR and CDR2 is FQNEAQ in the germline V gene (reference sequence). V lost 0 bases to trimming and J lost 4 bases, with 10 bases between them.

This clonotype showed up just a few times. This chain connects TRBV7-9 to TRBJ2-1; 9 bases align to TRBD2. The CDR3 length is 15 residues. CDR1 is SEHNR and CDR2 is FQNEAQ in the germline V gene (reference sequence). The V gene end was trimmed by 5 bases and the J gene end by 8 bases; junction bases not matched to a gene: 10. The CDR3 DNA follows: TGTGCCAGCAGCCTGCCCGGAGGCGGGAGGGATGAGCAGTTCTTC. Amino acid sequence: CASSLPGGGRDEQFF.

In this sample, this clonotype turned up many times. The rearrangement uses TRBV28 and TRBJ2-7; 12 bases match TRBD2. The CDR3 spans 17 residues. Looked up from germline, CDR1 is MDHEN and CDR2 is SYDVKM. V was pared by 4 bases and J by 0 bases, with 7 bases of the junction left unmatched. CDR3 residues: CASSSLGLAGTSYEQYF. The CDR3 nucleotides read TGTGCCAGCAGTTCGTTAGGACTAGCGGGGACCTCCTACGAGCAGTACTTC.

V is TRBV7-3 and J is TRBJ2-7; 8 nucleotides align to TRBD2. The germline gives CDR1 SGHTA, CDR2 FQGTGA. Trimming removed 5 bases from V and 2 bases from J; junction bases left unmatched: 11. The CDR3 runs 16 residues. This CDR3 is CASSPTGTSRAYEQYF. The CDR3 nucleotides are TGTGCCAGCAGCCCGACGGGGACTAGTCGAGCCTACGAGCAGTACTTC.

This clonotype has more than one count but fewer than ten. This chain joins TRBV12-3 or TRBV12-4 and TRBJ1-1; a weak D match, TRBD1 (5 bases). V lost 3 bases to trimming and J lost 6 bases, with 8 bases between them. There are 12 residues in the CDR3. CDR3 DNA: TGTGCCAGCAGTTTCGGGGCGGCTGAAGCTTTCTTT. Translating it yields CASSFGAAEAFF.

The CDR3 coding sequence is TGCAGCGTTGACGGACTACAAGAGACCCAGTACTTC. Its translation is CSVDGLQETQYF. The genes are TRBV29-1 and TRBJ2-5; a possible D gene is TRBD2 (6 bases). Between the trimmed V and J ends, which lost 3 bases and 2 bases, there was a span of 7 bases. The CDR3 loop spans 12 amino acids. Germline loops: CDR1 SQVTM, CDR2 ANQGSEA.

The chain carries TRBV11-2 and TRBJ1-5; D not certain. With 3 bases removed from V and 1 base from J, the gap between germline ends came to 10 bases. The germline gives CDR1 SGHAT, CDR2 FQNNGV. The CDR3 consists of 15 residues. CDR3 region: CASSFDTLSNQPQHF. CDR3 DNA: TGTGCCAGCAGCTTCGATACCTTGAGCAATCAGCCCCAGCATTTT.

This clonotype was recorded at least ten times. This chain links TRBV20-1 with TRBJ2-7; either TRBD1 or TRBD2 may fit D (5 bases each). The CDR3 spans 14 residues. The ends were cut back, 6 bases at V and 3 bases at J, with 18 bases in the middle. Germline assignment: CDR1 DFQATT and CDR2 SNEGSKA (reference sequence). The DNA for the CDR3 is TGCAGTGCGCCGGCACCCGGGACCTACTACGAGCAGTACTTC. Its translation is CSAPAPGTYYEQYF.

This clonotype was counted ten times or more. The chain uses TRBV29-1 and TRBJ2-7; TRBD2 aligns across 7 bases. This CDR3 region has 14 residues. Per the germline V gene, CDR1 is SQVTM and CDR2 is ANQGSEA. The V gene end was trimmed by 0 bases and the J gene end by 5 bases; junction bases not matched to a gene: 7. This chain's CDR3 is CSVEDHAGADEQYF. The CDR3 DNA follows: TGCAGCGTTGAAGATCATGCGGGAGCCGACGAGCAGTACTTC.

The gene calls are TRBV15 and TRBJ1-1; 7 positions match TRBD1. Germline CDR1 is LNHNV and CDR2 is YYDKDF (reference sequence). The V and J ends lost 0 bases and 3 bases, in that order; junction bases with no gene match: 4. This CDR3 has 15 residues. DNA for the CDR3: TGTGCCACCAGCAGAGACCCAGGGGGGGACACTGAAGCTTTCTTT. As protein: CATSRDPGGDTEAFF.

This clonotype was seen more than once but under ten times. CDR3 amino acids: CASSRRTIGRLSYNEQFF. The CDR3 bases are TGTGCCAGCAGCCGTCGCACGATCGGGAGACTCTCCTACAATGAGCAGTTCTTC. The gene calls are TRBV6-2 or TRBV6-3 and TRBJ2-1, with D maybe TRBD2 (6 bases). V dropped 6 bases and J dropped 0 bases, with 21 bases sitting between them. CDR1 is MNHEY and CDR2 is SVGEGT in the germline V gene. This CDR3 is built from 18 residues.

This clonotype was seen a few times. The rearrangement links TRBV6-5 to TRBJ2-3, with 9 bases identical to TRBD1. The CDR3 consists of 15 residues. The germline CDR1 and CDR2 sequences are MNHEY and SVGAGI. The junction had 4 bases not matched to a gene; V was cut back by 0 bases and J by 6 bases. The CDR3 region is CASSYSADRGDTQYF. CDR3 sequence (DNA): TGTGCCAGCAGTTACTCCGCCGACAGGGGGGATACGCAGTATTTT.

Only a few counts were recorded for this clonotype. The chain links TRBV7-6 to TRBJ1-3; tentative D call: TRBD1 (6 bases). Germline assignment: CDR1 SGHVS and CDR2 FNYEAQ. The CDR3 covers 16 residues. Trimming removed 5 bases at V and 8 bases at J, with 22 bases between. The CDR3: CASSLAGGGLVDTIYF. The CDR3 bases are TGTGCCAGCAGCCTCGCTGGGGGCGGTCTGGTTGACACCATATATTTT.

This chain joins TRBV7-9 and TRBJ1-2; D is unclear. Germline CDR1 SEHNR, CDR2 FQNEAQ (reference sequence). Deletions cut 3 bases from V and 6 bases from J, with 8 bases between. This CDR3 spans 12 amino acids. The CDR3 region has the DNA TGTGCCAGCAGCTTCGTCGGGGATGGCTACACCTTC. This gives the protein CASSFVGDGYTF. Filled out from reference TRBV7-9 and TRBJ1-2, the complete variable domain reads DTGVSQNPRHKITKRGQNVTFRCDPISEHNRLYWYRQTLGQGPEFLTYFQNEAQLEKSRLLSDRFSAERPKGSFSTLEIQRTEQGDSAMYLCASSFVGDGYTFGSGTRLTVV.

This clonotype was observed at least ten times. This sequence joins TRBV4-2 and TRBJ1-1; TRBD1 matches 8 bases. The CDR3 consists of 15 residues. With V trimmed by 0 bases and J by 5 bases, 5 bases remained unmatched. CDR1 LGHNA and CDR2 YNFKEQ come from the germline V gene. CDR3 DNA: TGTGCCAGCAGCCAAGAAGGACAGGGAGGGACTGAAGCTTTCTTT. This gives the protein CASSQEGQGGTEAFF.

This clonotype was recorded a few times. The CDR3 here is CASSSSGEAFF. CDR3 coding DNA: TGTGCCAGCAGTTCAAGTGGTGAAGCTTTCTTT. The chain has TRBV12-3 or TRBV12-4 and TRBJ1-1; D is undetermined. Trimming pared 4 bases from V and 7 bases from J, leaving 7 bases between. This CDR3 contains 11 residues.

In its sample, this clonotype was seen a few times. V is TRBV12-3 or TRBV12-4 and J is TRBJ2-3, with D possibly being TRBD2 (6 bases). The CDR3 sequence is 17 residues long. The V end lost 0 bases, the J end lost 1 base, and 14 bases lay between the germline ends. Here the CDR3 DNA reads TGTGCCAGCAGTTTAGCGCTAAGGGTAGCGGGCACAGATACGCAGTATTTT. It yields the protein CASSLALRVAGTDTQYF.

This clonotype showed up just a few times. The CDR3 loop is CASSQMVDSPLHF. CDR3 in DNA: TGCGCCAGCAGCCAAATGGTCGATTCACCCCTCCACTTT. The chain uses TRBV4-3 and TRBJ1-6; D not resolved. CDR3 length equals 13 residues. Germline CDR1 LGHNA, CDR2 YSLEER. Between the trimmed V and J ends, which lost 2 bases and 8 bases, there was a span of 7 bases.

This clonotype was seen ten or more times. The rearrangement links TRBV20-1 to TRBJ2-3; D is uncertain. V was pared by 1 base and J by 5 bases, with 4 bases between. This CDR3 is built from 11 residues. The germline V gene has CDR1 DFQATT and CDR2 SNEGSKA (reference sequence). The CDR3 sequence is CSARGRDTQYF. The CDR3 DNA sequence: TGCAGTGCTAGAGGAAGAGATACGCAGTATTTT.

The chain employs TRBV20-1 and TRBJ2-3; no clear D gene. V lost 4 bases and J lost 4, with 9 bases in between. CDR3 length: 12 amino acids. Per germline, CDR1 DFQATT and CDR2 SNEGSKA (reference sequence). The CDR3: CSAKARADTQYF. The CDR3 DNA reads as TGCAGTGCTAAGGCTCGGGCAGATACGCAGTATTTT.

This clonotype has at least ten counts. The V call is TRBV21-1, the J call TRBJ2-1; the D call TRBD2 from the table was never checked on the DNA. TRBV21-1 is a pseudogene locus. The CDR3 has 14 amino acids. The DNA of the CDR3 is TGTGCCAGCAGCAAAGAACTAGCTTACAATGAGCAGTTCTTC. It is translated as CASSKELAYNEQFF.

This clonotype showed up just a few times. The chain combines TRBV12-3 or TRBV12-4 with TRBJ2-5; 7 positions match TRBD1. V trimming: 5 bases; J trimming: 1 base; junction bases outside the gene matches: 7. This CDR3 is 15 amino acids long. The CDR3 DNA follows: TGTGCCAGCAGTCGGAGACAGGGCATCCAAGAGACCCAGTACTTC. Protein: CASSRRQGIQETQYF.

V and J are TRBV28 and TRBJ2-7; no reliable D call. CDR1 is MDHEN and CDR2 is SYDVKM in the germline V gene. The CDR3 loop spans 13 amino acids. Trimming removed 3 bases from V and 3 bases from J, with 9 bases in between. The CDR3 DNA reads TGTGCCAGCAGTTTTACCGGTCTCTACGAGCAGTACTTC. It specifies CASSFTGLYEQYF.

This clonotype has a count of ten or more. This sequence joins TRBV6-5 and TRBJ1-5, with TRBD1 matching 8 bases. Looked up from germline, CDR1 is MNHEY and CDR2 is SVGAGI. The V segment lost 8 bases and the J segment 0 bases; nucleotides outside the gene matches: 12. This CDR3 is built from 17 residues. CDR3 DNA: TGTGCCAGCGACAGGGGTGGTTGGCAGGGTAGCAATCAGCCCCAGCATTTT. Translating it yields CASDRGGWQGSNQPQHF.

The chain carries TRBV29-1 and TRBJ1-6; no reliable D call. The ends were cut back, 4 bases at V and 0 bases at J, with 4 bases in the middle. Germline CDR1 SQVTM, CDR2 ANQGSEA. CDR3 size: 13 residues. CDR3 nucleotide sequence: TGCAGCGTTGCCGTCTCCTATAATTCACCCCTCCACTTT. It translates to CSVAVSYNSPLHF.

The chain carries TRBV4-1 and TRBJ2-5; D not certain. The V gene's germline CDR1 is MGHRA and CDR2 YSYEKL. V lost 4 bases, J lost 4 bases, and 10 bases lay in between. The CDR3 loop spans 13 amino acids. This CDR3 reads CASSPSTSETQYF. CDR3 bases: TGCGCCAGCAGCCCAAGCACATCAGAGACCCAGTACTTC.

This clonotype occurred a few times. The chain carries TRBV15 and TRBJ1-5; possibly TRBD1 for D (5 bases). Trimming left V 4 bases short and J 3 bases short, with 13 bases between. This CDR3 comprises 15 residues. Germline CDR1 LNHNV, CDR2 YYDKDF (reference sequence). The CDR3 here is CATSNPWGNNQPQHF. For the CDR3, the DNA is TGTGCCACCAGCAACCCCTGGGGGAACAATCAGCCCCAGCATTTT.